This T cell receptor (beta chain) is drawn from a study of identifying expanded T cells in peripheral blood. Whole-study findings and limits: Over two and four weeks, about 17 and 20 clones changed, versus around 1.3 between replicates. Clone count variance between approximately two-week samples rose with total template count.

Collection occurred without any documented infections or immune events in donors. This CDR3 contains 15 residues. The ends were cut back, 9 bases at V and 4 bases at J, with 21 bases in the middle. The germline CDR1 and CDR2 sequences are LNHNV and YYDKDF (reference sequence). TCRdb keeps only in-frame clones here, not all; method: immunoSEQ multiplex PCR. Of around 100,000 clones in the sample, approximately 90% were seen once. Turning to this clone: Its antigen is still unknown.

Material for sequencing was blood. This sequence was found in a person aged 18 to 70 in good health. This chain joins TRBV15 and TRBJ1-1; weak D call: TRBD1 (6 bases). The CDR3 DNA is TGTGCCACGTCCCTACCAGGGGCGGGGGCCACTGAAGCTTTCTTT. Protein sequence: CATSLPGAGATEAFF.